These 8 T cell receptor beta chains were sequenced from one sample in a study of blood T cell repertoires in COVID-19. The data were produced by immunoSEQ multiplex PCR, yet TCRdb's version contains in-frame clones alone and is incomplete. The repertoire holds some 500,000 clones, with roughly 90% as singletons. The sequencing sample was made of PBMCs or T cells enriched from blood (not recorded which). The receptors were sampled from a middle-aged woman who had recovered from COVID-19.

The genes are TRBV11-3 and TRBJ1-2, with D uncertain. CDR1 SGHNT and CDR2 YENEEA come from the germline V gene. The V end lost 2 bases, the J end lost 3 bases, and 7 bases lay between the germline ends. The CDR3 runs to 13 residues. CDR3 in DNA: TGTGCCAGCAGCTTACCGCAGGACTATGGCTACACCTTC. Translation: CASSLPQDYGYTF.

The chain has TRBV20-1 and TRBJ2-1; TRBD2 might be the D (5 bases). CDR1 DFQATT and CDR2 SNEGSKA come from the germline V gene (reference sequence). Trimming left V 4 bases short and J 6 bases short, with 7 bases between. CDR3 length equals 11 residues. The CDR3 sequence is CSATGSNEQFF. CDR3 bases: TGCAGTGCTACGGGAAGCAATGAGCAGTTCTTC.

The gene calls are TRBV7-9 and TRBJ2-3; TRBD2 matches 14 bases. Trimming cost V 5 bases and J 4 bases; bases outside gene matches: 5. CDR3 length equals 16 residues. Looked up from germline, CDR1 is SEHNR and CDR2 is FQNEAQ (reference sequence). The CDR3, as DNA: TGTGCCAGCAGCCACGGACTAGCGGGAGGTGCAGATACGCAGTATTTT. The encoded protein is CASSHGLAGGADTQYF. Complete variable domain (other parts from reference TRBV7-9 and TRBJ2-3): DTGVSQNPRHKITKRGQNVTFRCDPISEHNRLYWYRQTLGQGPEFLTYFQNEAQLEKSRLLSDRFSAERPKGSFSTLEIQRTEQGDSAMYLCASSHGLAGGADTQYFGPGTRLTVL.

The chain links TRBV10-1 to TRBJ2-2, with a possible D match to TRBD2 (6 bases). With 4 bases removed from V and 6 bases from J, the gap between germline ends came to 6 bases. This CDR3 has 12 amino acids. The germline gives CDR1 WNHNN, CDR2 SYGVQD (reference sequence). In DNA form, the CDR3 reads TGCGCCAGCAGTGGGGAGGCCGGGGAGCTGTTTTTT. Amino acid sequence: CASSGEAGELFF.

This clone was found a few times. Other DNA sequences from this sample encode an identical CDR3 as well. V is TRBV5-1 and J is TRBJ2-7, with D possibly being TRBD1 (5 bases). The V gene lost 2 bases and the J gene lost 2 bases, with 8 bases spanning the gap. From germline, CDR1 is SGHRS and CDR2 YFSETQ. The length of the CDR3 is 13 residues. CDR3 loop: CASSFDRAYEQYF. The DNA of the CDR3 is TGCGCCAGCAGCTTTGACAGAGCCTACGAGCAGTACTTC.

V gene TRBV12-3 or TRBV12-4 combines with J gene TRBJ1-2; 7 bases align to TRBD1. The CDR3 is made up of 13 amino acids. J was trimmed by 5 bases and V by 4 bases; bases with no gene match: 4. CDR3 region: CASSSGQRYGYTF. In DNA, the CDR3 is TGTGCCAGCAGTTCGGGACAGAGATATGGCTACACCTTC.

V is TRBV2 and J is TRBJ1-6, with TRBD1 identical over 9 bases. Germline trimming cut 7 bases from V and 8 bases from J; bases unmatched to any gene: 6. Per the germline V gene, CDR1 is SNHLY and CDR2 is FYNNEI. The CDR3 sequence is 14 residues long. For the CDR3, the DNA is TGTGCCAGCAATACAGGGGGCTTTGATTCACCCCTCCACTTT. Translated, it gives CASNTGGFDSPLHF.

This clone was picked up a small number of times. The chain recombines TRBV30 with TRBJ1-2; 8 bases are a match to TRBD1. The V and J ends lost 3 bases and 4 bases, in that order; junction bases with no gene match: 10. This CDR3 has 15 amino acids. Germline V gene sequence: CDR1 GTSNPN, CDR2 SVGIG (reference sequence). The CDR3 protein is CAWSRFDGTGYGYTF. The CDR3 bases are TGTGCCTGGAGCAGATTCGACGGGACAGGCTATGGCTACACCTTC.